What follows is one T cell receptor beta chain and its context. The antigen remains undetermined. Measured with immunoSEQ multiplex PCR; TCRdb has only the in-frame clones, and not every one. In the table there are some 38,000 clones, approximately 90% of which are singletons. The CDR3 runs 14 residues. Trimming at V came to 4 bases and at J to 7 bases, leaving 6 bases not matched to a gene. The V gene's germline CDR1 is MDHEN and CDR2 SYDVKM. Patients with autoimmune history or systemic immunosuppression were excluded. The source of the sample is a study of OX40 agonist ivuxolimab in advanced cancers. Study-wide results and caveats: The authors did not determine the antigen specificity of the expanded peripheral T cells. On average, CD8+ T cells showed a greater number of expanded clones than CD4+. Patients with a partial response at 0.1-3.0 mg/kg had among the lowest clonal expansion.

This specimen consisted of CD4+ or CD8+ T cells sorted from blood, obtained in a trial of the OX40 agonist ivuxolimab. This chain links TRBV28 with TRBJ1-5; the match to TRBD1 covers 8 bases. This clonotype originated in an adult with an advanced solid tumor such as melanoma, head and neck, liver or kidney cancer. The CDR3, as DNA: TGTGCCAGCAGTTCCCGGACAGGGCAACAGCCCCAGCATTTT. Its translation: CASSSRTGQQPQHF.